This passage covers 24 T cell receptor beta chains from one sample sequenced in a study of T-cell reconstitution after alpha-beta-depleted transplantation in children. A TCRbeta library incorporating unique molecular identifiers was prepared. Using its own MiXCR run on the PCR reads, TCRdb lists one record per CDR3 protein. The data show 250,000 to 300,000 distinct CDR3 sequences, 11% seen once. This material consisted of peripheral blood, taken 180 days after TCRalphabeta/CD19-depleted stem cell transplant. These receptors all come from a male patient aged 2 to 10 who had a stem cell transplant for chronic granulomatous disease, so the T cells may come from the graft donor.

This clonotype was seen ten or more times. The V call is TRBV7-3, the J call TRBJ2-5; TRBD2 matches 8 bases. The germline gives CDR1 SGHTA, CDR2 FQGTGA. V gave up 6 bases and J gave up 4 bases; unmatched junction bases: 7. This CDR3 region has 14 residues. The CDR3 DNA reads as TGTGCCAGCAGTATCGGGGGGGCGGGAGAGACCCAGTACTTC. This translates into CASSIGGAGETQYF.

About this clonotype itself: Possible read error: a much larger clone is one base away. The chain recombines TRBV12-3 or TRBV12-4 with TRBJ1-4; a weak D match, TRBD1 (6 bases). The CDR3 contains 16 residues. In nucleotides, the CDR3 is TGTGCCAGCAGCTCCGGAAATCCAGGGGTAAATGAAAAACTGTCTTTT. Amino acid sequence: CASSSGNPGVNEKLSF.

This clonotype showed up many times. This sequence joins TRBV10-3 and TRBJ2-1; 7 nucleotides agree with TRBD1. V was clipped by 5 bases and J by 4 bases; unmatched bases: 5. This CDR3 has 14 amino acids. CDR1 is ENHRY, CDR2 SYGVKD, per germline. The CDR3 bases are TGTGCCATCAGTCCGGGACAGTCTTACAATGAGCAGTTCTTC. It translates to CAISPGQSYNEQFF.

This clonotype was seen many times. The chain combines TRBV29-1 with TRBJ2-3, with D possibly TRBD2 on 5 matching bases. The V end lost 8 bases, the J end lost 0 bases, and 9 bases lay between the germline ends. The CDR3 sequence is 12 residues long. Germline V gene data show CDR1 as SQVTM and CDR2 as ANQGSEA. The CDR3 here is CSSDSSTDTQYF. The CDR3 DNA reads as TGCAGCTCGGACTCGAGCACAGATACGCAGTATTTT.

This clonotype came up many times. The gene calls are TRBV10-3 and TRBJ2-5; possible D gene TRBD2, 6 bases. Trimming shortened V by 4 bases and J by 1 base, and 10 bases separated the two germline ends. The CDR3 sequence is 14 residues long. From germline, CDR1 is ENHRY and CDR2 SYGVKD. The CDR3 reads CAISAGGAQETQYF. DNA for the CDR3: TGTGCCATCAGTGCCGGGGGAGCCCAAGAGACCCAGTACTTC.

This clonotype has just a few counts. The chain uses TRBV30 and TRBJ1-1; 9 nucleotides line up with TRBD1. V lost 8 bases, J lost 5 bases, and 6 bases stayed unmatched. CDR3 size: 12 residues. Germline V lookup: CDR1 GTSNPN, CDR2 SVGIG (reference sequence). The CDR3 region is CAGGTGRTEAFF. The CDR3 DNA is TGTGCCGGAGGGACAGGGAGAACTGAAGCTTTCTTT.

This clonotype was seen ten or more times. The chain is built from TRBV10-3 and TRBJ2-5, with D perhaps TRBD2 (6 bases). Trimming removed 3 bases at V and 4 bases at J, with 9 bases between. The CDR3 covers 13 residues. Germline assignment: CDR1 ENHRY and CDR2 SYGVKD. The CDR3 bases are TGTGCCATCAGTGATGGGAGGCCAGAGACCCAGTACTTC. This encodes CAISDGRPETQYF.

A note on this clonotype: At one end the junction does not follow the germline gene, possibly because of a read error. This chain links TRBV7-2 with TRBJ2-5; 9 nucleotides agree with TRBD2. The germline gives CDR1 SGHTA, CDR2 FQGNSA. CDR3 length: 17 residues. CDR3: CANSRAPASGKGETQHF. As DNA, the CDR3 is TGTGCCAACAGCCGAGCCCCCGCTAGCGGGAAGGGAGAGACCCAGCACTTC.

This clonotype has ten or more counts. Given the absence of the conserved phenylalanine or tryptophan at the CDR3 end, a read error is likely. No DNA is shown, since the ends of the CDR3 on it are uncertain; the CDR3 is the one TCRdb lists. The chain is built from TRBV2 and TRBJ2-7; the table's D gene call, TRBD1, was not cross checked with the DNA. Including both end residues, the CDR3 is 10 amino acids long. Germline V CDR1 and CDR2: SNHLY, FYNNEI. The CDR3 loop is CASGTGTGLN.

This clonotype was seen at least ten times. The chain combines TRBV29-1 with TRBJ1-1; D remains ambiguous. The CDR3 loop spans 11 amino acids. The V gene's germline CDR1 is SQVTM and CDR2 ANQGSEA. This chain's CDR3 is CVGAENTEAFF. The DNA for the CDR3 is TGCGTGGGAGCCGAGAACACTGAAGCTTTCTTT.

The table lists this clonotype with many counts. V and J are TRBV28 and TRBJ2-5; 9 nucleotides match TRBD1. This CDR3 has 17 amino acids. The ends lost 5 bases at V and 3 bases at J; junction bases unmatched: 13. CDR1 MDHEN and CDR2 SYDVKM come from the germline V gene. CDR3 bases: TGTGCCAGCAGTCCCACAACCCCGACAGGGGGTAAAGAGACCCAGTACTTC. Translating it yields CASSPTTPTGGKETQYF.

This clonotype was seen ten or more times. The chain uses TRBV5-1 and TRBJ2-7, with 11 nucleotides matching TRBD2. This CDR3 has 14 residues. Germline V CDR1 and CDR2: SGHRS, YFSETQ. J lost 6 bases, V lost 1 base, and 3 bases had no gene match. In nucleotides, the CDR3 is TGCGCCAGCAGCTTGAAGCTAGCGGGAGGCGAGCAGTACTTC. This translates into CASSLKLAGGEQYF.

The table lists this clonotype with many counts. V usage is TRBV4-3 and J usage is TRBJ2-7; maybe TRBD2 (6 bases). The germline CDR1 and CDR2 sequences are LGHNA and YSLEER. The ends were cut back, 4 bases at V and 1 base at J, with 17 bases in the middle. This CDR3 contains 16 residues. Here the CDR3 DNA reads TGCGCCAGCAGCCGTAAAGATGCGGGGCCTTCCTACGAGCAGTACTTC. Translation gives CASSRKDAGPSYEQYF.

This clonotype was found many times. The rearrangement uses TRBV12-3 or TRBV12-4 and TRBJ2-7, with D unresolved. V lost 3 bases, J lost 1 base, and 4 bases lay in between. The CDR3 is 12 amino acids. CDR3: CASSFRSYEQYF. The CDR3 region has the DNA TGTGCCAGCAGTTTCAGATCCTACGAGCAGTACTTC.

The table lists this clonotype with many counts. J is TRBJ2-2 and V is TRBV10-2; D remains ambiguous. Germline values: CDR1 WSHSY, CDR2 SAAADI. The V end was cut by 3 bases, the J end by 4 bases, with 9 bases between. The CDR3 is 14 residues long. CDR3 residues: CASSDVGGTGELFF. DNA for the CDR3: TGCGCCAGCAGTGACGTTGGTGGCACCGGGGAGCTGTTTTTT.

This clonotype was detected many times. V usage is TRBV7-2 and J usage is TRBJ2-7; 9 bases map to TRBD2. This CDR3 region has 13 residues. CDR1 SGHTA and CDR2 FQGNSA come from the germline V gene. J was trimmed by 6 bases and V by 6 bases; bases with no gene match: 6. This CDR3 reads CASSPGLAAEQYF. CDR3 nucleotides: TGTGCCAGCAGTCCGGGACTAGCTGCCGAGCAGTACTTC.

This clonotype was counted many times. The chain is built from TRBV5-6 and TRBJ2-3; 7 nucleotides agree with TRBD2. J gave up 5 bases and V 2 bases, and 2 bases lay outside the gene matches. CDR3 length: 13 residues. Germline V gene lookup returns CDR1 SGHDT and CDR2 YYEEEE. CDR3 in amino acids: CASSFTGGDTQYF. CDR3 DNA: TGTGCCAGCAGCTTTACGGGGGGAGATACGCAGTATTTT. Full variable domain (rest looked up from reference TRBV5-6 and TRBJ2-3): DAGVTQSPTHLIKTRGQQVTLRCSPKSGHDTVSWYQQALGQGPQFIFQYYEEEERQRGNFPDRFSGHQFPNYSSELNVNALLLGDSALYLCASSFTGGDTQYFGPGTRLTVL.

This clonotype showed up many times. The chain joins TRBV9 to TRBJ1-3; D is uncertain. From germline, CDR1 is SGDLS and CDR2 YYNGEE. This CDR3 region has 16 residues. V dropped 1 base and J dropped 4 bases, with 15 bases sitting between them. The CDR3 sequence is CASSVPLNSDGNTIYF. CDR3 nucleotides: TGTGCCAGCAGCGTACCACTGAATTCAGACGGAAACACCATATATTTT. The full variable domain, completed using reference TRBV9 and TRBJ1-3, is DSGVTQTPKHLITATGQRVTLRCSPRSGDLSVYWYQQSLDQGLQFLIQYYNGEERAKGNILERFSAQQFPDLHSELNLSSLELGDSALYFCASSVPLNSDGNTIYFGEGSWLTVV.

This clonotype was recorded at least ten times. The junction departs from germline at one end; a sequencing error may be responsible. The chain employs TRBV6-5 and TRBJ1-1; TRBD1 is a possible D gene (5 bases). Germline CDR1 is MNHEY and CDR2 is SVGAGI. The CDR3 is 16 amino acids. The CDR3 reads CASRYSGRGTWPEAFF. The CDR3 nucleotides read TGTGCCAGCAGGTACTCCGGGAGGGGCACGTGGCCTGAAGCTTTCTTT.

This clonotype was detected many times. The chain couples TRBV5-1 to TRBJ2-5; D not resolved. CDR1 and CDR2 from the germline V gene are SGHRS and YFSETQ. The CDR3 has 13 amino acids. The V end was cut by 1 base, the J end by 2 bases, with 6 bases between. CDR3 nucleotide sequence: TGCGCCAGCAGCTTGCAGGTGCAAGAGACCCAGTACTTC. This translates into CASSLQVQETQYF.

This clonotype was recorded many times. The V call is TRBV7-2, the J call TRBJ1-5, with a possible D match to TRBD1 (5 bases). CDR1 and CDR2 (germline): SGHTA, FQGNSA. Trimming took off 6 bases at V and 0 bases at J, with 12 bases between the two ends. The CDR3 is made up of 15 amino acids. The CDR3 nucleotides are TGTGCCAGCAGACTCGGGGGGGATAGCAATCAGCCCCAGCATTTT. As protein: CASRLGGDSNQPQHF.

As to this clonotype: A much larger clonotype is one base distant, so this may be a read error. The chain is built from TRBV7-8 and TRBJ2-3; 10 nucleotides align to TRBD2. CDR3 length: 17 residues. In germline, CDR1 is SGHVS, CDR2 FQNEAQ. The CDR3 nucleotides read TGTGCCCGCAGCCCGGGGGCTAGCGGGGGCCACGTGGATACGCAGTATTTT. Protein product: CARSPGASGGHVDTQYF.

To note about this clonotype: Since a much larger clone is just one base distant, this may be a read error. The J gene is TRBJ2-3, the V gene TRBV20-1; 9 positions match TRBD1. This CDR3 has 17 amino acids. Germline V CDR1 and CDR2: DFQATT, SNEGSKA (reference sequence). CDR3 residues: CCARTHRGTGSTDTQYF. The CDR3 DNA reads TGCTGTGCTAGGACCCATAGGGGGACAGGGAGCACAGATACGCAGTATTTT.

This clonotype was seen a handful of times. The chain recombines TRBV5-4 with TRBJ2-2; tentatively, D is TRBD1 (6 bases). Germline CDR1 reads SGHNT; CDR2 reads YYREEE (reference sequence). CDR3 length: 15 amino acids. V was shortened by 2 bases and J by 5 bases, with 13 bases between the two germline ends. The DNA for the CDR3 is TGTGCCAGCAGCTTACAGGGTATTCGTACCGGGGAGCTGTTTTTT. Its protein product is CASSLQGIRTGELFF. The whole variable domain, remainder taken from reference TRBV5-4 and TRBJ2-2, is ETGVTQSPTHLIKTRGQQVTLRCSSQSGHNTVSWYQQALGQGPQFIFQYYREEENGRGNFPPRFSGLQFPNYSSELNVNALELDDSALYLCASSLQGIRTGELFFGEGSRLTVL.